This T cell receptor beta chain was captured in a study of CD8+CD57+ T cells in acquired aplastic anemia. Study context: Sorted CD4+ and CD8+ cells gave a mean 3.2 ug DNA, range about 0.19 to 27.4 ug.

Germline V gene lookup returns CDR1 DFQATT and CDR2 SNEGSKA (reference sequence). The CDR3 is made up of 15 amino acids. V lost 3 bases and J 9 bases, leaving 23 bases between the germline ends. Selection for sequencing was limited to patients who had shown CD8+CD57+ cell expansion by flow cytometry. Patients, without exception, had severe acquired aplastic anemia. Comments on this clonotype: The antigen is not known.

Findings of the study overall: With respect to CD8+ Simpson's diversity, patients and controls did not differ significantly. Roughly 31 was the count of CD8+ CDR3 sequences that patients shared with controls.

Genomic DNA templated the TCR beta VDJ and CDR3 profiling. TCRdb re-called the reads through MiXCR, storing one row per CDR3 protein. The table includes just over 450,000 distinct CDR3 sequences, approximately 33% detected once. The chain recombines TRBV20-1 with TRBJ2-5; D uncertain. This clonotype was sampled from a human donor with aplastic anemia. The sample comprised sorted CD4+, CD8+, or CD8+CD57+ T cells (not recorded which) from PBMCs. CDR3 DNA sequence: TGCAGTGCTAGCCTCAGTCTGACTGGGCGTATAGCCCAGTACTTC. Translating it yields CSASLSLTGRIAQYF.